The clone carrying this T cell receptor (beta chain) appeared once. Antigen unknown. PCR employed 60 Vbeta and 13 Jbeta primers. Sequenced by immunoSEQ multiplex PCR; TCRdb stores in-frame clones only, minus some. Here the sample spans some 200,000 clones, almost 80% being singletons. This sample is part of a study of cytomegalovirus exposure and HLA in healthy donors. Points from the study as a whole: In a later analysis, TCR beta V- and J-gene trimming was associated with a missense DCLRE1C variant. Available immune exposure information covered CMV serostatus only. Equally common other TCR beta chains were less clonally expanded than HLA-associated ones, a later analysis found.

The germline V gene has CDR1 LGHNA and CDR2 YSLEER. The CDR3 runs 15 residues. The V gene lost 0 bases and the J gene lost 4 bases, with 10 bases spanning the gap. The chain joins TRBV4-3 to TRBJ1-3; D remains ambiguous. The sample consisted of PBMCs. The source of this sequence is a man aged 18 to 29 in good health and CMV-seronegative. The CDR3 sequence is CASSQEGGLGNTIYF. In nucleotides, the CDR3 is TGCGCCAGCAGCCAAGAAGGAGGGCTCGGAAACACCATATATTTT.